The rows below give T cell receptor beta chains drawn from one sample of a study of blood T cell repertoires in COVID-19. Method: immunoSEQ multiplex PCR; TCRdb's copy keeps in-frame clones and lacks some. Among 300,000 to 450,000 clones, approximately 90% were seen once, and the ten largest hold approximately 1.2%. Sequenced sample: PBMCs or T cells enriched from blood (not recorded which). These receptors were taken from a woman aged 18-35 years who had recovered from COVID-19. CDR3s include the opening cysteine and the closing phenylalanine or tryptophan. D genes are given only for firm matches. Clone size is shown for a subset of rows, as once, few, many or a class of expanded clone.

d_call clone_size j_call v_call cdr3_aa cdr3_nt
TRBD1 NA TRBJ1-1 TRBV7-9 CASSLATGSKSEAFF TGTGCCAGCAGCTTAGCGACAGGGTCGAAGTCTGAAGCTTTCTTT
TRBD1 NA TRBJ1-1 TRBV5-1 CASSAGTELTRAAFF TGCGCCAGCAGCGCCGGGACAGAGCTGACCAGGGCAGCTTTCTTT
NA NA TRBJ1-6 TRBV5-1 CASSGRAGYNSPLHF TGCGCCAGCAGCGGCAGGGCAGGTTATAATTCACCCCTCCACTTT
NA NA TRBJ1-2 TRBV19 CASSAAGKTNYGYTF TGTGCCAGTAGTGCCGCCGGGAAAACTAACTATGGCTACACCTTC
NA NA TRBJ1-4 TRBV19 CASSIGQGKSEKLFF TGTGCCAGTAGTATAGGTCAGGGGAAGTCTGAAAAACTGTTTTTT
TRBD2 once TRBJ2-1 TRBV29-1 CSVEDYPTSGGRGNEQFF TGCAGCGTTGAAGACTACCCGACTAGCGGAGGGCGAGGCAATGAGCAGTTCTTC
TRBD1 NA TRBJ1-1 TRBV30 CAWSGAGGRGGAFF TGTGCCTGGAGTGGGGCAGGGGGCCGAGGGGGAGCTTTCTTT
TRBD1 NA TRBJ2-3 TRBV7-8 CASSSGQGTDTQYF TGTGCCAGCAGCTCCGGACAGGGGACAGATACGCAGTATTTT
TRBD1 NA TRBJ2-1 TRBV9 CASSGQGLYNEQFF TGTGCCAGCAGCGGACAGGGGCTTTACAATGAGCAGTTCTTC
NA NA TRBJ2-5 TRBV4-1 CASSQEPGGRGIRMETQYF TGCGCCAGCAGCCAAGAACCCGGGGGGAGGGGGATTAGAATGGAGACCCAGTACTTC
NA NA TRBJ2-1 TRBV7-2 CASSHSYLGLGGVYNEQFF TGTGCCAGCAGCCACTCGTATTTGGGGTTAGGGGGGGTCTACAATGAGCAGTTCTTC
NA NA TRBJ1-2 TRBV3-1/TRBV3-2 CASSQGTPRGGYGYTF TGTGCCAGCAGCCAAGGCACCCCCAGGGGCGGCTATGGCTACACCTTC
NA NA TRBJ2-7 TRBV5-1 CASSLYGFEQYF TGCGCCAGCAGCTTGTACGGGTTCGAGCAGTACTTC
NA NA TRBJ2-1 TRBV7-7 CASSLQTVSSSYNEQFF TGTGCTAGCAGCCTCCAGACGGTATCTAGCTCCTACAATGAGCAGTTCTTC
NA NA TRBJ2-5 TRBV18 CASSPRSYEETQYF TGTGCCAGCTCTCCTCGTTCCTATGAAGAGACCCAGTACTTC
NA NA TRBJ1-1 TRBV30 CAWAAQGWITEAFF TGTGCCTGGGCCGCTCAGGGGTGGATCACTGAAGCTTTCTTT
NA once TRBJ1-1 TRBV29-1 CSVEEVRGRRTEAFF TGCAGCGTTGAAGAAGTAAGGGGCCGACGCACTGAAGCTTTCTTT
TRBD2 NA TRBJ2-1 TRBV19 CASKPASGGTYNEQFF TGTGCCAGTAAACCGGCTAGCGGGGGGACCTACAATGAGCAGTTCTTC
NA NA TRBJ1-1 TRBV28 CASKRVMNTEAFF TGTGCCAGCAAACGGGTAATGAACACTGAAGCTTTCTTT
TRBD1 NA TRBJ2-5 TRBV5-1 CASSLGDSQETQYF TGCGCCAGCAGCTTAGGGGACAGCCAAGAGACCCAGTACTTC
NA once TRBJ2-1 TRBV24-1 CATSPWQGGHEQFF TGTGCCACCAGCCCCTGGCAGGGAGGTCATGAGCAGTTCTTC
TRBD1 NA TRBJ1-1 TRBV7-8 CASSDRVGMNTEAFF TGTGCCAGCAGCGACAGGGTGGGGATGAACACTGAAGCTTTCTTT
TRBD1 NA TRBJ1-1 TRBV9 CASSADAGQSPGEAFF TGTGCCAGCAGCGCTGACGCGGGACAGTCCCCGGGTGAAGCTTTCTTT
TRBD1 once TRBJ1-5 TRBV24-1 CATSGQGNQPQHF TGTGCCACCAGTGGACAGGGTAATCAGCCCCAGCATTTT
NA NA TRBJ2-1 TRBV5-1 CASSLVGPAHEQFF TGCGCCAGCAGCTTGGTGGGGCCCGCGCATGAGCAGTTCTTC
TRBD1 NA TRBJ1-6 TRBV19 CASSIRGQGKEYSPLHF TGTGCCAGTAGTATTAGGGGACAGGGGAAGGAATATTCACCCCTCCACTTT
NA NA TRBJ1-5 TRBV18 CASSPPGSSNQPQHF TGTGCCAGCTCACCACCGGGCAGTAGCAATCAGCCCCAGCATTTT
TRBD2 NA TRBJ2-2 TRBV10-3 CAISGRLAGATGELFF TGTGCCATCAGTGGACGCCTAGCGGGGGCAACCGGGGAGCTGTTTTTT
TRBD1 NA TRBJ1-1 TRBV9 CASSVAGGQGAVAFF TGTGCCAGCAGCGTAGCTGGGGGACAGGGGGCAGTGGCTTTCTTT
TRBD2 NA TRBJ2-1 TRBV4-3 CASSQAAGMYNEQFF TGCGCCAGCAGCCAAGCAGCGGGGATGTACAATGAGCAGTTCTTC
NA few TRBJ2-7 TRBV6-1 CASSEAMGSYEQYF TGTGCCAGCAGTGAAGCAATGGGGAGCTACGAGCAGTACTTC
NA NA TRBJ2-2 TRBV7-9 CASSLARVMAFRAGELFF TGTGCCAGCAGCTTAGCACGGGTGATGGCGTTTCGGGCCGGGGAGCTGTTTTTT
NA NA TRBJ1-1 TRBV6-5 CASSPLRGNTEAFF TGTGCCAGCAGTCCCCTTAGGGGGAACACTGAAGCTTTCTTT
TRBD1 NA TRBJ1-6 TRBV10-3 CANWTGGKNSPLHF TGTGCCAACTGGACAGGGGGCAAGAATTCACCCCTCCACTTT
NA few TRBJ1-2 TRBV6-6 CASSSPVAAGDYGYTF TGTGCCAGCAGTTCCCCTGTGGCAGCGGGGGATTATGGCTACACCTTC
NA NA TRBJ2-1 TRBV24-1 CATSDFSREGYFF TGTGCCACCAGTGATTTCTCGAGGGAAGGGTATTTCTTC
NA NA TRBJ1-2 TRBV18 CASSPSTDSYGYTF TGTGCCAGCTCCCCGAGTACAGACAGTTATGGCTACACCTTC
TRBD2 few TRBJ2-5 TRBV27 CASSARPAGGQETQYF TGTGCCAGCAGCGCCCGGCCAGCGGGGGGCCAAGAGACCCAGTACTTC
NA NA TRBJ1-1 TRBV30 CAWSVLLNTEAFF TGTGCCTGGAGTGTACTCCTTAACACTGAAGCTTTCTTT
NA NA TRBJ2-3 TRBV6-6 CASSPSTDTQYF TGTGCCAGCAGCCCTAGCACAGATACGCAGTATTTT
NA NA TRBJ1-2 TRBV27 CASSTLSPTGLNYGYTF TGTGCCAGCAGTACCCTCTCCCCTACAGGGCTTAACTATGGCTACACCTTC
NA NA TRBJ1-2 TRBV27 CASSPPGRGYTF TGTGCCAGCAGTCCCCCGGGTAGGGGCTACACCTTC
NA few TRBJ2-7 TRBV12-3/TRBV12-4 CASRQGVNEQYF TGTGCCAGCAGGCAGGGTGTGAACGAGCAGTACTTC
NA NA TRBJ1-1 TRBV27 CASSLSAGQNTEAFF TGTGCCAGCAGTTTATCGGCAGGGCAGAACACTGAAGCTTTCTTT
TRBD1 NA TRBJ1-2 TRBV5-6 CASSQPDRGYGYTF TGTGCCAGCAGCCAGCCCGACAGGGGCTATGGCTACACCTTC
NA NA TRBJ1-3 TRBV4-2 CASSQDGGAPGNTIYF TGTGCCAGCAGCCAAGATGGGGGGGCGCCCGGAAACACCATATATTTT
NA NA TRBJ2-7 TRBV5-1 CASSLAGTYEQYF TGCGCCAGCAGCTTAGCAGGAACCTACGAGCAGTACTTC
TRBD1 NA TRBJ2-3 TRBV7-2 CASSPARRGTGADTQYF TGTGCCAGCAGCCCAGCAAGGAGGGGGACAGGAGCAGATACGCAGTATTTT
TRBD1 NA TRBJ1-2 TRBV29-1 CSVQGQGAYVGYTF TGCAGCGTTCAGGGACAGGGGGCTTATGTTGGCTACACCTTC
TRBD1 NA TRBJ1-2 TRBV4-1 CASSQGYDRVYGYTF TGCGCCAGCAGCCAAGGATATGACAGGGTTTATGGCTACACCTTC
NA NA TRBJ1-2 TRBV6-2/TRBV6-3 CASIPGGSYGYTF TGTGCCAGCATCCCGGGAGGTTCCTATGGCTACACCTTC
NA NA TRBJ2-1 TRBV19 CASSINVLNEQFF TGTGCCAGTAGTATAAATGTCTTGAATGAGCAGTTCTTC